Listed here are 24 T cell receptor beta chains from one sample, sequenced in a study of T-cell memory formation after mild COVID-19. Each CDR3 protein is one row after TCRdb ran MiXCR on the 5' RACE reads. The repertoire consists of about 340,000 distinct CDR3 sequences, with 20% to 25% occurring once and the leading ten covering around 12%. The sample was PBMCs or a T cell subset sorted from them (not recorded which). These receptors were collected from an adult woman who had mild COVID-19 (a few samples of this study predate the infection). Cell type and time point are not known.

This chain links TRBV11-2 with TRBJ2-3; perhaps D is TRBD1 or TRBD2 (5 bases each). CDR3 length: 15 residues. Germline V gene lookup returns CDR1 SGHAT and CDR2 FQNNGV. The germline V and J ends were trimmed by 2 bases and 6 bases, with 15 bases remaining between them. The CDR3 sequence: CASSLRDPWGDTQYF. CDR3 nucleotide sequence: TGTGCCAGCAGCTTAAGGGACCCCTGGGGGGATACGCAGTATTTT.

This chain links TRBV7-9 with TRBJ2-1; TRBD2 aligns across 15 bases. The germline V gene has CDR1 SEHNR and CDR2 FQNEAQ (reference sequence). With V trimmed by 4 bases and J by 7 bases, 5 bases remained unmatched. This CDR3 contains 16 residues. The CDR3 sequence is CASSWGLAGGMNEQFF. CDR3 coding DNA: TGTGCCAGCAGCTGGGGACTAGCGGGAGGTATGAATGAGCAGTTCTTC.

CDR3 sequence reads: CSALKVNTEAFF. The CDR3 coding sequence is TGCAGTGCCCTCAAGGTGAACACTGAAGCTTTCTTT. The rearrangement uses TRBV20-1 and TRBJ1-1, with D hard to call. V lost 6 bases and J 0 bases, leaving 8 bases between the germline ends. Germline values: CDR1 DFQATT, CDR2 SNEGSKA (reference sequence). The length of the CDR3 is 12 residues.

V usage is TRBV7-8 and J usage is TRBJ1-5, with 10 bases aligning to TRBD1. The CDR3 length is 17 residues. Losses at the gene ends were 10 bases for V and 4 bases for J; bases not matched to a gene: 16. Germline CDR1 is SGHVS and CDR2 is FQNEAQ. This chain's CDR3 is CATGGPFGTGENQPQHF. For the CDR3, the DNA is TGTGCCACCGGGGGGCCCTTTGGGACAGGGGAAAATCAGCCCCAGCATTTT.

This clonotype was seen only a few times. The chain couples TRBV9 to TRBJ2-1; 9 nucleotides line up with TRBD2. CDR3 length: 15 amino acids. Germline loops: CDR1 SGDLS, CDR2 YYNGEE. With V trimmed by 4 bases and J by 3 bases, 5 bases remained unmatched. The CDR3 nucleotides are TGTGCCAGCAGCACGGCGACTAGCGGCTACAATGAGCAGTTCTTC. Its protein is CASSTATSGYNEQFF. Full variable domain (remainder filled in from reference TRBV9 and TRBJ2-1): DSGVTQTPKHLITATGQRVTLRCSPRSGDLSVYWYQQSLDQGLQFLIQYYNGEERAKGNILERFSAQQFPDLHSELNLSSLELGDSALYFCASSTATSGYNEQFFGPGTRLTVL.

This chain connects TRBV9 to TRBJ2-1; the D is unclear. The CDR3 length is 12 residues. Germline CDR1 and CDR2: SGDLS and YYNGEE. The V end was cut by 3 bases, the J end by 6 bases, with 7 bases between. The CDR3 is CASSAGSNEQFF. The CDR3 DNA is TGTGCCAGCAGCGCCGGAAGCAATGAGCAGTTCTTC. The full variable domain, its missing parts supplied by reference TRBV9 and TRBJ2-1, is DSGVTQTPKHLITATGQRVTLRCSPRSGDLSVYWYQQSLDQGLQFLIQYYNGEERAKGNILERFSAQQFPDLHSELNLSSLELGDSALYFCASSAGSNEQFFGPGTRLTVL.

The rearrangement uses TRBV4-1 and TRBJ1-1; D call uncertain. CDR1 MGHRA and CDR2 YSYEKL come from the germline V gene. The CDR3 runs to 13 residues. V lost 0 bases, J lost 7 bases, and 9 bases lay in between. CDR3 region: CASSQDRKSEAFF. The CDR3 nucleotides read TGCGCCAGCAGCCAAGACAGGAAGAGTGAAGCTTTCTTT.

This clonotype was recorded a few times. This sequence joins TRBV6-2 or TRBV6-3 and TRBJ2-7; TRBD2 aligns across 9 bases. Unmatched junction bases numbered 3, after V lost 2 bases and J lost 4 bases. CDR3 length equals 14 residues. Germline V gene lookup returns CDR1 MNHEY and CDR2 SVGEGT. The CDR3, as DNA: TGTGCCAGCAGTTACGGCAGCGGGGGGTACGAGCAGTACTTC. Translated, it gives CASSYGSGGYEQYF.

In its sample, this clonotype was seen a few times. V and J are TRBV7-2 and TRBJ1-3; no clear D. The CDR3 spans 14 residues. V was cut by 4 bases and J by 8 bases, with 15 bases left in between. CDR1 is SGHTA and CDR2 is FQGNSA in the germline V gene. The CDR3 DNA reads TGTGCCAGCAGCTACATTGGGGAAGTACACACCATATATTTT. Translation gives CASSYIGEVHTIYF.

The rearrangement links TRBV10-3 to TRBJ2-3; D remains ambiguous. The CDR3 totals 12 residues. The germline gives CDR1 ENHRY, CDR2 SYGVKD. The germline V and J ends were trimmed by 6 bases and 1 base, with 5 bases remaining between them. In DNA, the CDR3 is TGTGCCATCAGCGCTCGCACAGATACGCAGTATTTT. Translated: CAISARTDTQYF.

The V call is TRBV27, the J call TRBJ2-7; D is possibly TRBD1 (6 bases). The CDR3 runs to 14 residues. V lost 5 bases and J lost 2, with 13 bases in between. The germline gives CDR1 MNHEY, CDR2 SMNVEV (reference sequence). In nucleotides, the CDR3 is TGTGCCAGCAGTGCTTACACAGGGACCTACGAGCAGTACTTC. Translating it yields CASSAYTGTYEQYF.

The J gene is TRBJ2-3, the V gene TRBV5-1; D remains unclear. Germline V gene sequence: CDR1 SGHRS, CDR2 YFSETQ. This CDR3 comprises 15 residues. Trimming stripped 1 base from V and 6 bases from J, with 15 bases between. CDR3 sequence: CASSLRRDGSDTQYF. CDR3 nucleotides: TGCGCCAGCAGCTTGCGTAGGGATGGCTCCGATACGCAGTATTTT. Full variable domain (remainder filled in from reference TRBV5-1 and TRBJ2-3): KAGVTQTPRYLIKTRGQQVTLSCSPISGHRSVSWYQQTPGQGLQFLFEYFSETQRNKGNFPGRFSGRQFSNSRSEMNVSTLELGDSALYLCASSLRRDGSDTQYFGPGTRLTVL.

Only a few counts were recorded for this clonotype. The CDR3: CASSETRKNIQYF. CDR3 coding DNA: TGTGCCAGCTCAGAGACGAGGAAAAACATTCAGTACTTC. The chain links TRBV18 to TRBJ2-4, with D uncertain. The CDR3 totals 13 residues. Germline CDR1 and CDR2: KGHSH and LQKENI. V was pared by 5 bases and J by 4 bases, with 9 bases between.

V gene TRBV10-3 combines with J gene TRBJ1-3; D is undetermined. V shed 2 bases and J shed 6 bases, with 8 bases lying between them. The CDR3 length is 13 residues. CDR1 and CDR2 from the germline V gene are ENHRY and SYGVKD. CDR3 nucleotide sequence: TGTGCCATCAGTGAGGACCGGGTAAACACCATATATTTT. Translated, it gives CAISEDRVNTIYF.

CDR3: CASSTWARGKREEQFF. The DNA of the CDR3 is TGTGCCAGTAGTACCTGGGCCAGGGGGAAACGAGAAGAGCAGTTCTTC. The chain combines TRBV19 with TRBJ2-1; 7 nucleotides line up with TRBD1. Germline values: CDR1 LNHDA, CDR2 SQIVND (reference sequence). J gave up 10 bases and V 4 bases, and 16 bases lay outside the gene matches. The CDR3 is made up of 16 amino acids.

The genes are TRBV9 and TRBJ2-1, with D perhaps matching TRBD1 (6 bases). Germline CDR1 reads SGDLS; CDR2 reads YYNGEE. This CDR3 is 14 amino acids long. V lost 5 bases to trimming and J lost 4 bases, with 13 bases between them. The CDR3 loop reads CASSRDNSYNEQFF. CDR3 DNA: TGTGCCAGCAGTCGGGACAACTCGTACAATGAGCAGTTCTTC.

The rearrangement links TRBV27 to TRBJ2-7; TRBD1 is a possible D gene (6 bases). Germline CDR1 MNHEY, CDR2 SMNVEV (reference sequence). The CDR3 length is 13 residues. The V end was cut by 6 bases, the J end by 4 bases, with 13 bases between. Written as DNA, the CDR3 is TGTGCCAGCAGATCCGGACAGATTTACGAGCAGTACTTC. This translates into CASRSGQIYEQYF.

The chain is built from TRBV6-2 or TRBV6-3 and TRBJ1-3; the match to TRBD1 covers 7 bases. The CDR3 sequence is 16 residues long. Germline lookup yields CDR1 MNHEY and CDR2 SVGEGT. V was pared by 4 bases and J by 0 bases, with 6 bases of the junction left unmatched. CDR3 in DNA: TGTGCCAGCAGTTTCATACAGGGGCGCTCTGGAAACACCATATATTTT. Translated, it gives CASSFIQGRSGNTIYF.

The chain links TRBV4-2 to TRBJ1-2, with D unclear. Germline V gene data show CDR1 as LGHNA and CDR2 as YNFKEQ. The CDR3 is 15 residues long. Trimming left V 1 base short and J 5 bases short, with 14 bases between. DNA of the CDR3: TGTGCCAGCAGCCAAGGAATAGAGAGCTCGTATGGCTACACCTTC. This codes for CASSQGIESSYGYTF.

The chain joins TRBV27 to TRBJ2-2; 7 bases map to TRBD1. The CDR3 runs to 15 residues. V dropped 2 bases and J dropped 9; count of bases not matched to a gene: 9. CDR1 and CDR2 from the germline V gene are MNHEY and SMNVEV (reference sequence). The CDR3 nucleotides read TGTGCCAGCAGTTTAGGACAGGCCGAAGTGTGGGAGCTGTTTTTT. It is translated as CASSLGQAEVWELFF.

V gene TRBV20-1 combines with J gene TRBJ1-5; D is possibly TRBD1 (6 bases). The CDR3 length is 16 residues. The germline V and J ends were trimmed by 0 bases and 3 bases, with 15 bases remaining between them. In germline, CDR1 is DFQATT, CDR2 SNEGSKA (reference sequence). CDR3: CSAREMGAGVNQPQHF. The CDR3 coding sequence is TGCAGTGCTAGAGAGATGGGGGCAGGGGTCAATCAGCCCCAGCATTTT.

This clonotype has a handful of counts. The genes are TRBV7-9 and TRBJ2-1, with 8 nucleotides matching TRBD2. CDR1 SEHNR and CDR2 FQNEAQ come from the germline V gene (reference sequence). The V and J ends lost 5 bases and 3 bases, in that order; junction bases with no gene match: 9. The CDR3 contains 16 residues. Here the CDR3 DNA reads TGTGCCAGCAGCCCCGTCCCGCGGGAGGACTACAATGAGCAGTTCTTC. Translated: CASSPVPREDYNEQFF.

The DNA for the CDR3 is TGTGCCAGCAGCCAAGTCAGGGGACACGAGCAGTACTTC. Protein: CASSQVRGHEQYF. This chain joins TRBV14 and TRBJ2-7, with D possibly TRBD1 on 6 matching bases. The CDR3 spans 13 residues. The V and J ends lost 1 base and 5 bases respectively, with 9 bases between them. Looked up from germline, CDR1 is SGHDN and CDR2 is FVKESK.

This chain joins TRBV2 and TRBJ2-4; the match to TRBD2 covers 7 bases. The CDR3 totals 13 residues. V dropped 6 bases and J dropped 9; count of bases not matched to a gene: 8. Germline V gene sequence: CDR1 SNHLY, CDR2 FYNNEI. This CDR3 is CASRDQREAIQYF. The CDR3 coding sequence is TGTGCCAGCAGGGACCAACGGGAGGCCATTCAGTACTTC.